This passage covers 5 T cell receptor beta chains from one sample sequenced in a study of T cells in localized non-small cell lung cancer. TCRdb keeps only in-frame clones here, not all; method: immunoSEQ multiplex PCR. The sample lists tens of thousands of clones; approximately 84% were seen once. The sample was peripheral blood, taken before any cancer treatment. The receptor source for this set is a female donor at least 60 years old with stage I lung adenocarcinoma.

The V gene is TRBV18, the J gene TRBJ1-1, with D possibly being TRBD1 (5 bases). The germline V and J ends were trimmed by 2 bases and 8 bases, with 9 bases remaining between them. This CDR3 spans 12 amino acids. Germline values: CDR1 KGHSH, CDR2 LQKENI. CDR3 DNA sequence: TGTGCCAGCTCACCAACCGGGACCGAAGCTTTCTTT. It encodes CASSPTGTEAFF.

CDR3 loop: CASSSIGGRTGEQYF. CDR3 bases: TGTGCCAGCAGTTCCATTGGAGGAAGGACCGGCGAGCAGTACTTC. The chain employs TRBV6-5 and TRBJ2-7, with D maybe TRBD2 (5 bases). The V gene's germline CDR1 is MNHEY and CDR2 SVGAGI. The CDR3 extends over 15 amino acids. Trimming shortened V by 4 bases and J by 6 bases, and 19 bases separated the two germline ends.

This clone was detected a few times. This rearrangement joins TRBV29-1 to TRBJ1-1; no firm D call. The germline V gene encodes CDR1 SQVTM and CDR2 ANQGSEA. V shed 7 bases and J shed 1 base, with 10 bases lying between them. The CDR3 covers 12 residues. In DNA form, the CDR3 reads TGCAGCGCTCATTTACAGAACACTGAAGCTTTCTTT. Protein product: CSAHLQNTEAFF.

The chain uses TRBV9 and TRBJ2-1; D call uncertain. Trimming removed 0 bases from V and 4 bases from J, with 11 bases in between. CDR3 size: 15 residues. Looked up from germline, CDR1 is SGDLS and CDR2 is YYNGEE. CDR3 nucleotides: TGTGCCAGCAGCGTAGACGGGCCTTCTTACAATGAGCAGTTCTTC. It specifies CASSVDGPSYNEQFF. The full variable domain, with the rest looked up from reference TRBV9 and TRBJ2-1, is DSGVTQTPKHLITATGQRVTLRCSPRSGDLSVYWYQQSLDQGLQFLIQYYNGEERAKGNILERFSAQQFPDLHSELNLSSLELGDSALYFCASSVDGPSYNEQFFGPGTRLTVL.

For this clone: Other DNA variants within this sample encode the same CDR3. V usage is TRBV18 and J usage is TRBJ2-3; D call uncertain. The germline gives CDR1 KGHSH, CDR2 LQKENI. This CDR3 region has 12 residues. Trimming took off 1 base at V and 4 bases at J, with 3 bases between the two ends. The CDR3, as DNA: TGTGCCAGCTCACCACGCGCAGATACGCAGTATTTT. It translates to CASSPRADTQYF.